The text below deals with one T cell receptor beta chain. Profiling relied on immunoSEQ multiplex PCR, and the TCRdb table lists in-frame clones only, not all of them. The profile shows about 97,000 clones, about 91% of them singletons. The V segment lost 2 bases and the J segment 1 base; nucleotides outside the gene matches: 9. The CDR3 spans 19 residues. CDR1 is SEHNR and CDR2 is FQNEAQ in the germline V gene (reference sequence). These data belong to a study of control samples from healthy donors and cancer patients. The sequencing sample was made of blood. The V call is TRBV7-9, the J call TRBJ1-5; 12 bases line up with TRBD1. The TCR originated in a woman between 18 and 30 years old in good health. CDR3 protein: CASSLSGTGGVRSNQPQHF. CDR3 nucleotides: TGTGCCAGCAGCTTATCCGGGACAGGGGGCGTAAGGAGCAATCAGCCCCAGCATTTT.